This T cell receptor (beta chain) appears in the sequencing data of a study of monozygotic twins with inflammatory bowel disease. CDR3 length equals 12 residues. CDR1 is DFQATT, CDR2 SNEGSKA, per germline (reference sequence). Whole-blood total RNA was extracted without T cell sorting. Study-wide points: With inverse Simpson as the measure, TCRbeta diversity was lower in IBD patients than in healthy co-twins.

Each UMI, carrying a 6-nucleotide sample barcode, came from template switching. No DNA is given; TCRdb re-called the 5' RACE reads and lists each CDR3 protein once. Across approximately 400,000 distinct CDR3 sequences, the top ten clones capture around 2.3% of the sample. Comments on this clonotype: Its antigen is as yet unknown.

The V call is TRBV20-1, the J call TRBJ2-1. Sequenced input: blood. The sequence came from a human donor with ulcerative colitis or Crohn's disease, or a healthy co-twin of an affected twin (not recorded which). The chain's CDR3 is CSASNLYNEQFF.